This entry is about one TCR beta chain. The CDR3 spans 14 residues. CDR1 is SQVTM and CDR2 is ANQGSEA in the germline V gene. The V segment lost 1 base and the J segment 3 bases; nucleotides outside the gene matches: 4. This entry comes from a study of cytomegalovirus exposure and HLA in healthy donors. The PCR used 60 Vbeta and 13 Jbeta primers. Clones were sequenced by immunoSEQ multiplex PCR, and TCRdb holds only the in-frame ones, with some missing. Of under 200,000 clones in the sample, roughly 79% were seen once. The TCR comes from a woman between 50 and 59 years old in good health and CMV-seropositive. The genes are TRBV29-1 and TRBJ2-7, with TRBD1 matching 9 bases. The specimen was PBMCs. CDR3 coding DNA: TGCAGCGTTGAAGGGACAGGGGCAGACTACGAGCAGTACTTC. This encodes CSVEGTGADYEQYF.